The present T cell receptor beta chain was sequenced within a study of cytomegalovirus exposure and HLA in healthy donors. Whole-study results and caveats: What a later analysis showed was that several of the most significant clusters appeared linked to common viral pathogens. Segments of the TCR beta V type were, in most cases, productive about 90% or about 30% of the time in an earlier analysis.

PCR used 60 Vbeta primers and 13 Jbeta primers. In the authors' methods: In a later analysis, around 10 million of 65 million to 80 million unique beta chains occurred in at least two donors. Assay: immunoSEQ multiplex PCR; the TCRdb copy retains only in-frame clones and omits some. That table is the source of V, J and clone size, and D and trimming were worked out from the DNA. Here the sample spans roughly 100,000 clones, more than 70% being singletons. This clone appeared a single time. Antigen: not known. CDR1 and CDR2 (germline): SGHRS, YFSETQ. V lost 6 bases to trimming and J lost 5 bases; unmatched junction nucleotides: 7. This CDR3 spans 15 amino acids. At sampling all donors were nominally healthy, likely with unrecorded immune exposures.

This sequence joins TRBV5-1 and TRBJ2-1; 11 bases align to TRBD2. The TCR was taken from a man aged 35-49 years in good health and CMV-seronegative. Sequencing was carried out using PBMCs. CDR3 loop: CASTTLAGGNNEQFF. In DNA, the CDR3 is TGCGCCAGCACCACCTTAGCGGGGGGGAACAATGAGCAGTTCTTC.